Described below is a single T cell receptor beta chain sequence and its context. Antigen: not known. CDR3 length: 17 amino acids. CDR1 SEHNR and CDR2 FQNEAQ come from the germline V gene (reference sequence). The V gene lost 6 bases and the J gene lost 5 bases, with 22 bases spanning the gap. Sequencing was performed with immunoSEQ multiplex PCR; in TCRdb, only in-frame clones are kept and a portion is missing. The table has 140,000 or so clones, 90% to 95% seen once. This sample was taken from a study of T cell responses to AZD1222 COVID-19 vaccine. Study conclusions and caveats: Donors skewed white British and female; clonal diversity was possibly underestimated. Seropositivity was recorded at baseline in only a handful of AZD1222 recipients. Across the whole spike, CD4 TCRs peaked at regions 160-218 and 743-854. Spike-specific TCR repertoires showed rising breadth and depth after two AZD1222 doses.

This sequence originates from an adult who had recovered from COVID-19. The chain links TRBV7-9 to TRBJ2-2; D tentatively reads TRBD1 or TRBD2 (5 bases each). Source: peripheral blood, taken after recovery from COVID-19. CDR3 DNA: TGTGCCAGCAGACGACGGGGCCCTGGGGCAAGGACCGGGGAGCTGTTTTTT. It translates to CASRRRGPGARTGELFF.